What follows are 14 T cell receptor beta chains derived from one specimen sequenced in a study of Ad26.COV2.S vaccination and SARS-CoV-2 variants. This sample's treatment: 15 to 20 received Ad26.COV2.S at low or high dose, single or two shots; several received placebo; per-sample allocation not given. The samples were gathered on day 63 after the first injection of vaccine or placebo. Clones were read by immunoSEQ multiplex PCR, and TCRdb kept only the in-frame ones, dropping some. The sample contains about 350,000 clones, 86% of which appear only once. The source material was peripheral blood, sampled in a trial of Ad26.COV2.S vaccine versus placebo. The receptors derive from a person aged 18 to 59 who received the Ad26.COV2.S COVID-19 vaccine or a placebo.

The chain is built from TRBV4-3 and TRBJ2-7; 8 bases map to TRBD2. Per germline, CDR1 LGHNA and CDR2 YSLEER. The J segment lost 2 bases and the V segment lost 0 bases, leaving 9 bases of the junction unmatched. The CDR3 spans 17 residues. CDR3 nucleotides: TGCGCCAGCAGCCAAGACCACAAGACTAGCGTTACCTACGAGCAGTACTTC. This gives the protein CASSQDHKTSVTYEQYF.

The chain combines TRBV19 with TRBJ1-5; D is perhaps TRBD1 (5 bases). V was shortened by 4 bases and J by 3 bases, with 13 bases between the two germline ends. Germline V gene data show CDR1 as LNHDA and CDR2 as SQIVND (reference sequence). The CDR3 runs 15 residues. The CDR3 DNA follows: TGTGCCAGTAGTACCGGGGGGGTAACCAATCAGCCCCAGCATTTT. Its protein is CASSTGGVTNQPQHF.

This chain connects TRBV5-6 to TRBJ2-5; D is unclear. This CDR3 is built from 11 residues. V was cut by 2 bases and J by 5 bases, with 4 bases left in between. Germline CDR1 reads SGHDT; CDR2 reads YYEEEE. The CDR3 loop reads CASSLMETQYF. CDR3 nucleotides: TGTGCCAGCAGCTTAATGGAGACCCAGTACTTC.

This clone has a handful of counts. This sequence joins TRBV4-1 and TRBJ1-5; possible D gene TRBD1, 6 bases. V lost 0 bases, J lost 6 bases, and 9 bases lay in between. CDR3 length: 14 amino acids. CDR1 and CDR2 from the germline V gene are MGHRA and YSYEKL. The CDR3 bases are TGCGCCAGCAGCCAAGATCGGGGGCGTCAGCCCCAGCATTTT. This gives the protein CASSQDRGRQPQHF.

This chain links TRBV7-9 with TRBJ1-3; maybe TRBD1 (6 bases). V lost 1 base, J lost 6 bases, and 10 bases lay in between. The CDR3 contains 14 residues. From germline, CDR1 is SEHNR and CDR2 FQNEAQ (reference sequence). CDR3 protein: CASSLGGGENTIYF. The CDR3 DNA reads as TGTGCCAGCAGCTTAGGAGGGGGGGAAAACACCATATATTTT. Drawing the rest from reference TRBV7-9 and TRBJ1-3, the complete variable domain is DTGVSQNPRHKITKRGQNVTFRCDPISEHNRLYWYRQTLGQGPEFLTYFQNEAQLEKSRLLSDRFSAERPKGSFSTLEIQRTEQGDSAMYLCASSLGGGENTIYFGEGSWLTVV.

The table lists this clone with a few counts. The V call is TRBV4-2, the J call TRBJ2-1; no definite D call. The CDR3 is made up of 17 amino acids. Between the trimmed V and J ends, which lost 0 bases and 0 bases, there was a span of 12 bases. From germline, CDR1 is LGHNA and CDR2 YNFKEQ. CDR3 loop: CASSQDMESSSYNEQFF. CDR3 DNA: TGTGCCAGCAGCCAAGACATGGAATCAAGCTCCTACAATGAGCAGTTCTTC.

This chain joins TRBV9 and TRBJ1-1, with D tentatively TRBD1 (5 bases). The V gene's germline CDR1 is SGDLS and CDR2 YYNGEE. The V end lost 3 bases, the J end lost 10 bases, and 13 bases lay between the germline ends. The CDR3 totals 12 residues. The DNA for the CDR3 is TGTGCCAGCAGCGGGCCGGACACTAGAGCTTTCTTT. This sequence encodes CASSGPDTRAFF.

This clone was seen a single time. The rearrangement links TRBV12-3 or TRBV12-4 to TRBJ2-1, with D uncertain. V shed 6 bases and J shed 4 bases, with 10 bases lying between them. The CDR3 spans 13 residues. This CDR3 reads CASSIRPYNEQFF. In DNA, the CDR3 is TGTGCCAGCAGCATTCGGCCATACAATGAGCAGTTCTTC.

The V and J genes are TRBV9 and TRBJ2-2, with 8 nucleotides matching TRBD1. Looked up from germline, CDR1 is SGDLS and CDR2 is YYNGEE. V gave up 3 bases and J gave up 6 bases; unmatched junction bases: 7. This CDR3 is 15 amino acids long. CDR3 residues: CASSEDQGAAGELFF. DNA of the CDR3: TGTGCCAGCAGCGAGGACCAGGGGGCGGCCGGGGAGCTGTTTTTT.

The gene calls are TRBV7-2 and TRBJ1-1; tentatively, D is TRBD1 (6 bases). Trimming took off 1 base at V and 10 bases at J, with 13 bases between the two ends. The CDR3 has 13 residues. Germline lookup yields CDR1 SGHTA and CDR2 FQGNSA. CDR3 region: CASSLGGRGGAFF. The CDR3 DNA reads as TGTGCCAGCAGCTTAGGCGGGCGAGGGGGAGCTTTCTTT.

The chain joins TRBV5-1 to TRBJ1-4; D is perhaps TRBD1 (6 bases). The V gene lost 4 bases and the J gene lost 5 bases, with 15 bases spanning the gap. The CDR3 covers 15 residues. In germline, CDR1 is SGHRS, CDR2 YFSETQ. The DNA of the CDR3 is TGCGCCAGCAGCGGTAACAGGGCACCGAATGAAAAACTGTTTTTT. Its translation: CASSGNRAPNEKLFF.

V and J are TRBV19 and TRBJ1-6; 9 nucleotides line up with TRBD1. There are 14 residues in the CDR3. V dropped 3 bases and J dropped 6; count of bases not matched to a gene: 0. The germline gives CDR1 LNHDA, CDR2 SQIVND (reference sequence). The CDR3 bases are TGTGCCAGTAGTATGGACAGGGGTAATTCACCCCTCCACTTT. This codes for CASSMDRGNSPLHF.

The V gene is TRBV7-2, the J gene TRBJ1-1; D gene uncertain. Germline V gene sequence: CDR1 SGHTA, CDR2 FQGNSA. The CDR3 length is 12 residues. V was clipped by 3 bases and J by 8 bases, with 10 bases between them. CDR3 protein: CASSFPGLEAFF. CDR3 in DNA: TGTGCCAGCAGCTTCCCCGGGCTCGAAGCTTTCTTT.

The V call is TRBV4-3, the J call TRBJ2-1; 8 bases are a match to TRBD2. With V trimmed by 0 bases and J by 5 bases, 9 bases remained unmatched. Germline V gene sequence: CDR1 LGHNA, CDR2 YSLEER. CDR3 size: 17 residues. CDR3 nucleotide sequence: TGCGCCAGCAGCCAAGATATCAGCGGGAGTTGGGACAATGAGCAGTTCTTC. Translating it yields CASSQDISGSWDNEQFF.